Detailed here is one T cell receptor (beta chain). The repertoire was sequenced with immunoSEQ multiplex PCR; TCRdb's copy has only in-frame clones and lacks some. This table holds approximately 330,000 clones, about 87% found once. Per germline, CDR1 LGHNA and CDR2 YNFKEQ. The CDR3 extends over 13 amino acids. Trimming took 0 bases from V and 4 from J, leaving 6 bases between them. The sample is drawn from a study of blood T cell repertoires in COVID-19. Study as a whole: The study drew acute and convalescent COVID-19 samples from the United States, Italy and Spain.

Sequences were obtained from peripheral blood. The clonotype comes from a man under 40 with COVID-19, enrolled during active disease. This chain links TRBV4-2 with TRBJ1-2, with D perhaps TRBD1 (5 bases). In DNA, the CDR3 is TGTGCCAGCAGCCAAGACAGGGTCTATGGCTACACCTTC. Protein: CASSQDRVYGYTF.